Below are 13 T cell receptor beta chains sequenced from a single sample in a study of blood T cell repertoires in COVID-19. Sequencing was performed with immunoSEQ multiplex PCR; in TCRdb, only in-frame clones are kept and a portion is missing. Altogether 200,000 to 250,000 clones are present, 86% being singletons, with the ten largest covering 3% to 4.5%. The material sequenced was PBMCs or T cells enriched from blood (not recorded which). These receptors were taken from a woman aged 40 to 50 with acute COVID-19.

This clone was observed a single time. The gene calls are TRBV6-2 or TRBV6-3 and TRBJ1-1; TRBD1 matches 7 bases. The ends lost 5 bases at V and 0 bases at J; junction bases unmatched: 6. Per the germline V gene, CDR1 is MNHEY and CDR2 is SVGEGT. The CDR3 loop spans 15 amino acids. The CDR3 protein is CASSEGTAMNTEAFF. The CDR3 coding sequence is TGTGCCAGCAGTGAGGGGACAGCCATGAACACTGAAGCTTTCTTT.

This clone appeared a few times. The CDR3 DNA reads TGTGCCAGCAGCAAGTTTAGGGGGTGCTTCTATAGCAATCAGCCCCAGCATTTT. It translates to CASSKFRGCFYSNQPQHF. The gene calls are TRBV21-1 and TRBJ1-5; the D call of TRBD1 is as the table states it, not checked on the DNA. TRBV21-1 is shown as a pseudogene. CDR3 size: 18 residues.

J is TRBJ2-2 and V is TRBV5-1; the D gene is possibly TRBD1 (6 bases). Germline V gene data show CDR1 as SGHRS and CDR2 as YFSETQ. The CDR3 totals 16 residues. The V end lost 3 bases, the J end lost 6 bases, and 18 bases lay between the germline ends. Here the CDR3 reads CASSSQTGVGSGELFF. The CDR3 bases are TGCGCCAGCAGCTCGCAGACAGGTGTTGGTTCCGGGGAGCTGTTTTTT.

The chain combines TRBV5-1 with TRBJ1-1; D unresolved. The ends were cut back, 4 bases at V and 5 bases at J, with 6 bases in the middle. The CDR3 loop spans 11 amino acids. Germline V gene sequence: CDR1 SGHRS, CDR2 YFSETQ. The CDR3 loop reads CASSMSTEAFF. Written as DNA, the CDR3 is TGCGCCAGCAGCATGAGTACTGAAGCTTTCTTT.

V usage is TRBV27 and J usage is TRBJ1-1; 7 positions match TRBD1. Germline values: CDR1 MNHEY, CDR2 SMNVEV (reference sequence). After removal of 1 base from V and 4 bases from J, the junction contained 6 bases not matched to a gene. CDR3 length equals 15 residues. The CDR3 protein is CASSLFRQGGTEAFF. CDR3 sequence (DNA): TGTGCCAGCAGTTTATTCCGACAGGGTGGCACTGAAGCTTTCTTT.

The rearrangement joins TRBV2 to TRBJ1-5; D uncertain. V lost 6 bases, J lost 5 bases, and 11 bases lay in between. The CDR3 totals 13 residues. Germline CDR1 is SNHLY and CDR2 is FYNNEI. CDR3 sequence reads: CASRGSGYQPQHF. CDR3 coding DNA: TGTGCCAGCAGAGGCAGCGGATATCAGCCCCAGCATTTT.

The chain links TRBV3-1 (or the pseudogene TRBV3-2) to TRBJ2-3, with D unresolved. Germline values: CDR1 LGHDT, CDR2 YNNKEL (reference sequence). The CDR3 is 13 amino acids. V was cut by 2 bases and J by 1 base, with 4 bases left in between. The CDR3 region is CASSQSGTDTQYF. The CDR3 DNA sequence: TGTGCCAGCAGCCAATCGGGCACAGATACGCAGTATTTT.

This clone appeared a single time. V and J are TRBV19 and TRBJ2-7; 7 bases map to TRBD2. Germline CDR1 LNHDA, CDR2 SQIVND (reference sequence). With 7 bases clipped from V and 6 bases from J, the junction kept 9 bases outside the gene matches. This CDR3 comprises 13 residues. The DNA for the CDR3 is TGTGCCAGTACCTCAACCGCGGGGGTCGAGCAGTACTTC. Its protein is CASTSTAGVEQYF.

The chain carries TRBV30 and TRBJ1-1; tentatively, D is TRBD1 (5 bases). Germline assignment: CDR1 GTSNPN and CDR2 SVGIG (reference sequence). Trimming took 2 bases from V and 4 from J, leaving 17 bases between them. The CDR3 length is 15 residues. CDR3 region: CAWSRGSGEGTEAFF. CDR3 DNA: TGTGCCTGGAGTCGTGGGTCGGGGGAAGGCACTGAAGCTTTCTTT.

V and J are TRBV3-1 (or the pseudogene TRBV3-2) and TRBJ2-5, with D perhaps matching TRBD2 (6 bases). Trimming took 4 bases from V and 1 from J, leaving 10 bases between them. Looked up from germline, CDR1 is LGHDT and CDR2 is YNNKEL (reference sequence). The CDR3 runs to 14 residues. CDR3 in DNA: TGTGCCAGCAGCCGGACGGGGGTCCAAGAGACCCAGTACTTC. Translation: CASSRTGVQETQYF.

V and J are TRBV6-4 and TRBJ1-2, with 8 nucleotides matching TRBD1. V shed 5 bases, J shed 8 bases, and the junction held 22 bases outside the gene matches. The CDR3 spans 18 residues. CDR1 and CDR2 from the germline V gene are MRHNA and SNTAGT. The CDR3 sequence is CASSSDRGTGRFGAGYTF. For the CDR3, the DNA is TGTGCCAGCAGTTCCGATCGGGGGACAGGACGCTTCGGCGCGGGCTACACCTTC.

The rearrangement uses TRBV10-2 and TRBJ1-5; TRBD1 agrees at 9 bases. Germline V gene lookup returns CDR1 WSHSY and CDR2 SAAADI. The V gene end was trimmed by 0 bases and the J gene end by 4 bases; junction bases not matched to a gene: 10. The length of the CDR3 is 18 residues. As DNA, the CDR3 is TGCGCCAGCAGTGAGTCTGTACGGGGACAGGGTTTAAATCAGCCCCAGCATTTT. Residues: CASSESVRGQGLNQPQHF.

The chain carries TRBV4-1 and TRBJ2-7, with 10 nucleotides matching TRBD1. Germline CDR1 MGHRA, CDR2 YSYEKL. This CDR3 comprises 18 residues. V gave up 0 bases and J gave up 3 bases; unmatched junction bases: 11. CDR3 sequence reads: CASSQELGRGTGDYEQYF. The CDR3 region has the DNA TGCGCCAGCAGCCAAGAATTGGGCCGGGGGACAGGGGACTACGAGCAGTACTTC.